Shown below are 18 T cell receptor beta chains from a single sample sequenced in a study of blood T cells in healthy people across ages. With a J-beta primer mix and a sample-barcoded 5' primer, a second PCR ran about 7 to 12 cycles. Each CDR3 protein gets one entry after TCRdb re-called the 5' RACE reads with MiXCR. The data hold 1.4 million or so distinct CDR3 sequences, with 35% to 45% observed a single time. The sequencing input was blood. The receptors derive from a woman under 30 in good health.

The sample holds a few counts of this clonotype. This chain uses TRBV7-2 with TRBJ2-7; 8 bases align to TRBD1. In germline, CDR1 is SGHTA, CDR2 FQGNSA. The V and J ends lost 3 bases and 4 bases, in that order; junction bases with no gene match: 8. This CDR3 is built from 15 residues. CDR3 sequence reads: CASSLSGQGNYEQYF. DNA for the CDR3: TGTGCCAGCAGCTTGTCAGGACAGGGCAATTACGAGCAGTACTTC.

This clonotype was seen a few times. CDR3 sequence reads: CASSPTGGDTEAFF. For the CDR3, the DNA is TGTGCCAGCAGCCCCACGGGAGGGGACACTGAAGCTTTCTTT. The chain employs TRBV12-3 or TRBV12-4 and TRBJ1-1, with a weak D call TRBD1 (5 bases). The V end lost 6 bases, the J end lost 3 bases, and 14 bases lay between the germline ends. The CDR3 is 14 residues long.

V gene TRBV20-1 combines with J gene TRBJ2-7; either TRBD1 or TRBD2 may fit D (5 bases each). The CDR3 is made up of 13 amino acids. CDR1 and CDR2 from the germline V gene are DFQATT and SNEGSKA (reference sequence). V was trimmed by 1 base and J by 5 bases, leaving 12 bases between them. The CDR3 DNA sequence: TGCAGTGCTAGAGTCGGGACCACGAACGAGCAGTACTTC. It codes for CSARVGTTNEQYF.

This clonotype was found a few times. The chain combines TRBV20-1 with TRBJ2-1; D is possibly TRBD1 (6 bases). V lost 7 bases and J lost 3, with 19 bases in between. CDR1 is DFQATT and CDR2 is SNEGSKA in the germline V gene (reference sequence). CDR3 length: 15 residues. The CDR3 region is CSGQQGLPLYNEQFF. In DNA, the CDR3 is TGCAGTGGACAACAGGGTTTGCCCCTCTACAATGAGCAGTTCTTC.

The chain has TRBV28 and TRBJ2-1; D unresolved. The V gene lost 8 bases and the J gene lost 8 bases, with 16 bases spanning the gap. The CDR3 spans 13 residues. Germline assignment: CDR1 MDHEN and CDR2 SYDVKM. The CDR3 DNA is TGTGCCAGCGCATCCTCCCTAGGTTATGAGCAGTTCTTC. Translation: CASASSLGYEQFF.

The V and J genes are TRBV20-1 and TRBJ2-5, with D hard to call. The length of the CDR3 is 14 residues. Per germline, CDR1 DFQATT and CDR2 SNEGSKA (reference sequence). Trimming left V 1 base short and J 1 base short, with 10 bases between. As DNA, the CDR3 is TGCAGTGCTAGAGGTTCCACGGTCCAAGAGACCCAGTACTTC. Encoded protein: CSARGSTVQETQYF.

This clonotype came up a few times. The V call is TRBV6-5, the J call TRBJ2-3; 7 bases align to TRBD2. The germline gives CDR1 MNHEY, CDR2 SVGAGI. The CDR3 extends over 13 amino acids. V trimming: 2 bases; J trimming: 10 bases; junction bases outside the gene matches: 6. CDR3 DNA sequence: TGTGCCAGCAGTTACGACGCTGGGAGGGCGCAGTATTTT. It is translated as CASSYDAGRAQYF.

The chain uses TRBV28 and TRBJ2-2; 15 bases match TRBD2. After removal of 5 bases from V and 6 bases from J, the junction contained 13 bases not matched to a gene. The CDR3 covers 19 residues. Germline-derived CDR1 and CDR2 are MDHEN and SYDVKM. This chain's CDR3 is CASSPHGLAGGRRSGELFF. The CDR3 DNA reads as TGTGCCAGCAGTCCCCATGGACTAGCGGGGGGGAGAAGGTCCGGGGAGCTGTTTTTT.

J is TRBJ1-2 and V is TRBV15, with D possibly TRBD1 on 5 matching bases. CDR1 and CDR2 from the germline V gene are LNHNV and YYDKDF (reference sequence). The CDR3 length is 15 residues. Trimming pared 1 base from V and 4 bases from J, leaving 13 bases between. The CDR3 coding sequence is TGTGCCACCAGCAGAGTCGATACAGGTCGCTATGGCTACACCTTC. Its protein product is CATSRVDTGRYGYTF.

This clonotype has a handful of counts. CDR3 residues: CASSSAGSYNEQYF. Here the CDR3 DNA reads TGTGCCAGCTCAAGCGCAGGCTCCTACAATGAGCAGTACTTC. This chain links TRBV18 with TRBJ2-1, with D unclear. The assigned J gene may be wrong: the sequence end matches TRBJ2-7 better. There are 14 residues in the CDR3. Germline V gives CDR1 KGHSH, CDR2 LQKENI.

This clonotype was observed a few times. The CDR3, as DNA: TGCAGTGCTACAGGGGGCTTCTCCTACGAGCAGTACTTC. The encoded protein is CSATGGFSYEQYF. The genes are TRBV20-1 and TRBJ2-7; 8 bases are a match to TRBD1. This CDR3 has 13 amino acids. Trimming at V came to 4 bases and at J to 0 bases, leaving 2 bases not matched to a gene. Germline loops: CDR1 DFQATT, CDR2 SNEGSKA (reference sequence).

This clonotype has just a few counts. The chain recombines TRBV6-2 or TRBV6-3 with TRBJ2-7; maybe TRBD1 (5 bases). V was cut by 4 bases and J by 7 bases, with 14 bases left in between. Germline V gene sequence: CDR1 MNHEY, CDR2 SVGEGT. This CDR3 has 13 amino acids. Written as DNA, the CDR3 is TGTGCCAGCAGTTCCCGACAGTCGTGGGAGCAGTACTTC. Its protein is CASSSRQSWEQYF.

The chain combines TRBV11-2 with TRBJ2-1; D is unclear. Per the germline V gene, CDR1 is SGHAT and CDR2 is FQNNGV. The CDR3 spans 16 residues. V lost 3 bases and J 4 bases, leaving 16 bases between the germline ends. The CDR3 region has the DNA TGTGCCAGCAGCTTCGCTGTGTCGGTAGGATACAATGAGCAGTTCTTC. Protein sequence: CASSFAVSVGYNEQFF.

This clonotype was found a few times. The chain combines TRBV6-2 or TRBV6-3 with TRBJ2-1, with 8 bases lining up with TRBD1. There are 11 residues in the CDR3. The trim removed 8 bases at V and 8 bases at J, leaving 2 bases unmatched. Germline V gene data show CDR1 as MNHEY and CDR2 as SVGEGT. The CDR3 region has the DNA TGTGCCAGCGGACAGGGCCATGAGCAGTTCTTC. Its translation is CASGQGHEQFF.

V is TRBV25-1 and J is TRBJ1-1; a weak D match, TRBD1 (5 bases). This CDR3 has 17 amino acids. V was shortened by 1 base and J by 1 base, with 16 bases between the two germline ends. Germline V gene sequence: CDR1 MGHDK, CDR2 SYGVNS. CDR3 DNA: TGTGCCAGCAGTGAATTTATGACAGCGGGACGGAACACTGAAGCTTTCTTT. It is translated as CASSEFMTAGRNTEAFF.

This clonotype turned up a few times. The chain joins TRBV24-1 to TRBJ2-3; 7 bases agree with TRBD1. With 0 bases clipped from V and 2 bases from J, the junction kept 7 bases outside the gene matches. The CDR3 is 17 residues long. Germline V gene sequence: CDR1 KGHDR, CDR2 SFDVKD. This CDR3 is CATSDLRQGGITDTQYF. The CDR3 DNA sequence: TGTGCCACCAGTGATTTGAGACAGGGCGGAATCACAGATACGCAGTATTTT.

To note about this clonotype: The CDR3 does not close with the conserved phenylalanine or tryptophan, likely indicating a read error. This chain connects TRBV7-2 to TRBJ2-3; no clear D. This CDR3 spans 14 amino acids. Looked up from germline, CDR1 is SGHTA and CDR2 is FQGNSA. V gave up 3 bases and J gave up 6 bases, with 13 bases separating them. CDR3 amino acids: CASSLTWMADTQYV. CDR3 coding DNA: TGTGCCAGCAGCTTGACGTGGATGGCTGATACGCAGTATGTT.

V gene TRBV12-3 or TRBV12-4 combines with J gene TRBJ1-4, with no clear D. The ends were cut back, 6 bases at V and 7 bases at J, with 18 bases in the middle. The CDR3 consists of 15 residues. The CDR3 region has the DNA TGTGCCAGCAGCCTCGCGGCGGGGTTTGGTGAAAAACTGTTTTTT. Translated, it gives CASSLAAGFGEKLFF.